Sequencing of this T cell receptor (beta chain) was carried out in a study of CD4 T cell repertoires in COVID-19 (dated by TCRdb to the early 2020s). With regard to the full study: To analyze cross-reactivity, CFSE-low cells were expanded with IL-2 for 9 to 10 days and then labeled again and restimulated with spike proteins from other coronaviruses. Subset-level TCR Vbeta repertoire analysis of SARS-CoV-2-reactive T cells was performed in a few recovered individuals. The study characterized naturally processed CD4+ T cell responses to SARS-CoV-2 spike and nucleoprotein in COVID-19-recovered individuals, using TCR Vbeta sequencing to assess clonal composition. The research as a whole found: Several of the most expanded SARS-CoV-2-reactive clonotypes were found to be shared between two or all three memory subsets, suggesting intraclonal diversification. Between 7 and 25% of SARS-CoV-2 clonotypes were also found in SARS-CoV and/or HKU1 spike-stimulated secondary cultures, consistent with cross-reactivity.

CDR1 and CDR2 are drawn from the germline V gene: SGHAT, FQNNGV. V is shortened by 5 bases, J by 2 bases, and the region joining them spans 12 bases. From the cysteine through the phenylalanine, the CDR3 covers 14 amino acids. Solely the CDR3 DNA is kept, with 42 bases framed from the first base. Of note for this clone: Its antigen is unknown. No base qualities exist here, and no much larger clone lies one base off it. Different DNA sequences within this sample yield the same CDR3.

The time point label of this sample denotes: sample from a COVID-19-recovered individual after infection. Donors were patients who had recovered from mild-to-severe COVID-19. Memory T cell samples that were not cultured were sequenced immediately after ex vivo isolation. From peripheral blood mononuclear cells, the researchers isolated CD4+ total memory, central memory, effector memory and circulating T follicular helper cells. The library came from the immunoSEQ multiplex PCR assay. In the source study's methods: Repertoire overlap between subsets was quantified using the Chao-Jaccard similarity index and counts of shared clonotypes. TCRdb's version of the immuneACCESS table is confined to in-frame rearrangements and falls short of the full clone set. An unresolved V gene accounts for under half of the shortfall where checked; the remainder is of unknown origin. The V and J calls and clone size were taken over from that table, and D and trimming were inferred from the DNA. Counted in this sample were about 75,000 clones; 83% of them appeared once. The ten top clones hold around 0.59% of the sample.

The V and J segments used are TRBV11-2 and TRBJ1-2, with TRBD1 perhaps the D gene, on 5 matching bases. The specimen was CD4+ T cells from peripheral blood, collected after recovery from COVID-19. The clonotype originates from a human donor who had COVID-19. The DNA reads TGTGCCAGCAGCCTCCCGGGACGAAACTATGGCTACACCTTC. Translated, this is CASSLPGRNYGYTF.